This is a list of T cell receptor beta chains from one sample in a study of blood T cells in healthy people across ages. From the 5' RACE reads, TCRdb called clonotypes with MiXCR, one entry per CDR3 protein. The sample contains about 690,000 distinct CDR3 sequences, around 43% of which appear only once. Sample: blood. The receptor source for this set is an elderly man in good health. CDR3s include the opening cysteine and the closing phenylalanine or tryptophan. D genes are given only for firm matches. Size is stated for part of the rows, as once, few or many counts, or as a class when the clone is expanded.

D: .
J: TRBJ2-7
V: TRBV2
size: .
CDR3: CASSERRFYEQYF
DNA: TGTGCCAGCAGTGAGCGCAGGTTCTACGAGCAGTACTTC

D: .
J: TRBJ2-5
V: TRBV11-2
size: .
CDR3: CASSFNREYQETQYF
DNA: TGTGCCAGCAGCTTCAATCGGGAATACCAAGAGACCCAGTACTTC

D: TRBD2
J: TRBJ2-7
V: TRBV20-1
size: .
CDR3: CSARTSGGSYEQYF
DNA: TGCAGTGCTCGGACTAGCGGGGGAAGTTACGAGCAGTACTTC

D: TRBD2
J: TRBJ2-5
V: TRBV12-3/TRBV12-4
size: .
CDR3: CASSLRTSGFSGQYF
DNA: TGTGCCAGCAGTTTAAGGACTAGCGGGTTTTCAGGGCAGTACTTC

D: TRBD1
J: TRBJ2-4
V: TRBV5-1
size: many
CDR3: CASRSTGESRIQYF
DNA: TGCGCCAGCAGATCGACAGGGGAATCGCGTATTCAGTACTTC

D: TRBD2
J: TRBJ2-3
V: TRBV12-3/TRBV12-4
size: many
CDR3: CASSPGTSGGFTDTQYF
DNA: TGTGCCAGCAGTCCCGGGACTAGCGGGGGGTTCACAGATACGCAGTATTTT

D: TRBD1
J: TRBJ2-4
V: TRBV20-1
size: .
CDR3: CSATDRGREQYF
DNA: TGCAGTGCTACGGACAGGGGACGTGAGCAGTACTTC

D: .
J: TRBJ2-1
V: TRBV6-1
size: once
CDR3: CASSEVRANEQFF
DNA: TGTGCCAGTAGTGAGGTCAGGGCAAATGAGCAGTTCTTC

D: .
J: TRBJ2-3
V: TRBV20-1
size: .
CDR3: CSARDRFSRLDPDTQYF
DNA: TGCAGTGCTAGAGATCGGTTTAGCAGGCTGGACCCAGATACGCAGTATTTT

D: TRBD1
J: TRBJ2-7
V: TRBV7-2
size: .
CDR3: CASSLVAGQVPVEQYF
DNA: TGTGCCAGCAGCTTAGTCGCGGGACAGGTCCCCGTGGAGCAGTACTTC

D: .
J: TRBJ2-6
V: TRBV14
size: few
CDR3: CASDFYGDLTF
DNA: TGTGCCAGCGATTTCTACGGGGACCTGACTTTC

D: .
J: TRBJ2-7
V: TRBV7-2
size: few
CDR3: CASARSYEQYF
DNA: TGTGCCAGCGCGCGTTCCTACGAGCAGTACTTC

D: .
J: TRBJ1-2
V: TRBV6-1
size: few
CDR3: CASGEGGYGYTF
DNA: TGTGCCAGCGGAGAGGGGGGCTATGGCTACACCTTC

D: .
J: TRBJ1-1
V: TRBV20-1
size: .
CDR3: CSARGSRGGRGVRNTEAFF
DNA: TGCAGTGCTAGGGGGTCTCGGGGGGGCAGGGGTGTTCGGAACACTGAAGCTTTCTTT

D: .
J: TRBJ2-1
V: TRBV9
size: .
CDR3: CASTPYSGSYNEQFF
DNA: TGTGCCAGCACCCCGTATAGCGGCTCCTACAATGAGCAGTTCTTC

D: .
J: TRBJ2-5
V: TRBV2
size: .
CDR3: CASKPRGAQETQYF
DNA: TGTGCCAGCAAGCCCCGTGGGGCCCAAGAGACCCAGTACTTC

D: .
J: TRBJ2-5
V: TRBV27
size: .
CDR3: CASSLSILGSEQYF
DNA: TGTGCCAGCAGTTTATCGATCCTGGGGAGTGAGCAGTACTTC

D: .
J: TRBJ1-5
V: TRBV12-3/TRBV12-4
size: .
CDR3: CASSGTRGRVQPQHF
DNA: TGTGCCAGCAGTGGTACCAGAGGGCGGGTTCAGCCCCAGCATTTT

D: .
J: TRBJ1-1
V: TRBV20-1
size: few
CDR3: CSARLTNTEAFF
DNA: TGCAGTGCTAGGTTGACGAACACTGAAGCTTTCTTT

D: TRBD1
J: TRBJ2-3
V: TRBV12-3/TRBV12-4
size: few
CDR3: CASRTRDRADTDTQYF
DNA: TGTGCCAGCAGAACAAGGGACAGGGCGGACACAGATACGCAGTATTTT

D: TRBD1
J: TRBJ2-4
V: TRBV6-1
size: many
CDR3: CASSTQGAKNIQYF
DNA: TGTGCCAGCAGTACACAGGGGGCCAAAAACATTCAGTACTTC

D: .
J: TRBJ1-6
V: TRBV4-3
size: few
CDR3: CASSQEGSYNSPLHF
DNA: TGCGCCAGCAGCCAAGAGGGATCATATAATTCACCCCTCCACTTT

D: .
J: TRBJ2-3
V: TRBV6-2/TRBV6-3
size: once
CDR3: CASSPGGGGHTDTQYF
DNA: TGTGCCAGCAGCCCTGGAGGGGGGGGACACACAGATACGCAGTATTTT

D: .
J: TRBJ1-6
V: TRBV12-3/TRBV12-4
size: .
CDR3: CASSPLGTTSAFYNSPLHF
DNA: TGTGCCAGCAGTCCCCTCGGGACAACCTCCGCCTTTTATAATTCACCCCTCCACTTT

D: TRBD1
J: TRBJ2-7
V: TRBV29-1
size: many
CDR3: CSVKTGTGGVYEQYF
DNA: TGCAGCGTTAAAACCGGGACAGGGGGGGTCTACGAGCAGTACTTC

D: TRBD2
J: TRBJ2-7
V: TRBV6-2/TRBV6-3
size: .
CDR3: CASTVAGANYNEQYF
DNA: TGTGCCAGCACCGTAGCGGGAGCCAACTACAATGAGCAGTACTTC

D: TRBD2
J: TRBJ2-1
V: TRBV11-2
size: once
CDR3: CASSLDSGGARGEQFF
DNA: TGTGCCAGCAGCTTAGATAGCGGGGGGGCAAGGGGTGAGCAGTTCTTC

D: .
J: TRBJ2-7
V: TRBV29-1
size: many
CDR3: CSVGNLGRGYEQYF
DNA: TGCAGCGTTGGGAACCTGGGAAGGGGGTACGAGCAGTACTTC

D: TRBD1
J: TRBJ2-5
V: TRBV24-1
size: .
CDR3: CATSDRTGPQETQYF
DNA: TGTGCCACCAGTGATCGGACAGGACCCCAAGAGACCCAGTACTTC

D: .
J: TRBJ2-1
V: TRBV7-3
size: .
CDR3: CASSLGKQETQFF
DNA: TGTGCCAGCAGCTTGGGCAAGCAAGAGACCCAGTTCTTC

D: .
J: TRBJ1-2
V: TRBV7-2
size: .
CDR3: CASSLSVLNYGYTF
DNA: TGTGCCAGCAGCTTATCAGTTCTTAACTATGGCTACACCTTC

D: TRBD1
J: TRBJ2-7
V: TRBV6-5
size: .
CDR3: CASSKGTGMPYEQYF
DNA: TGTGCCAGCAGCAAAGGGACAGGGATGCCCTACGAGCAGTACTTC

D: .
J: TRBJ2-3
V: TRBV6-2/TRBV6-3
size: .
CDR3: CASSPGTQYF
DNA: TGTGCCAGCAGTCCGGGTACGCAGTATTTT

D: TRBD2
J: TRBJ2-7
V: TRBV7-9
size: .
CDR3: CAGSPGLALPYEQYF
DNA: TGTGCCGGCAGCCCCGGACTAGCTCTACCTTACGAGCAGTACTTC

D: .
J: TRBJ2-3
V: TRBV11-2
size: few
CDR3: CASSLVMGSTDTQYF
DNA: TGTGCCAGCAGCTTAGTGATGGGCAGCACAGATACGCAGTATTTT

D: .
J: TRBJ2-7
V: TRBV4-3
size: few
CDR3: CARRQTRISYEQYF
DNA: TGCGCCAGACGCCAGACTAGGATCTCCTACGAGCAGTACTTC

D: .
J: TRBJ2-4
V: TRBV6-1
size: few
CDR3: CASSERRGLAKNIQYF
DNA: TGTGCCAGCAGTGAAAGGAGGGGGCTAGCCAAAAACATTCAGTACTTC

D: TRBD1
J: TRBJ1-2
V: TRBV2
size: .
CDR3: CASSWDRFYGYTF
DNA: TGTGCCAGCAGTTGGGACAGATTCTATGGCTACACCTTC

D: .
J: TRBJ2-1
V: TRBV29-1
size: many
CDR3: CSVEEYGVNEQFF
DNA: TGCAGCGTTGAAGAATATGGAGTCAATGAGCAGTTCTTC

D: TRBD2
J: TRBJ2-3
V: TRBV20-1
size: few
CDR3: CGRTSGSRADTQYF
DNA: TGCGGGAGGACTAGCGGGAGTCGGGCAGATACGCAGTATTTT

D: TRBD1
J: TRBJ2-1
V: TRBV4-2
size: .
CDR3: CASSQAQGVNEQFF
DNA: TGTGCCAGCAGCCAAGCTCAGGGGGTCAATGAGCAGTTCTTC

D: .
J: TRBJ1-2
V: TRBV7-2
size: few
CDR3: CASSLTIYGYTF
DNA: TGTGCCAGCAGCCTAACAATATACGGCTACACCTTC

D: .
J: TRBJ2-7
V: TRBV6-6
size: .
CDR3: CANSYTDYSYEQYF
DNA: TGTGCCAACAGTTATACAGATTACTCCTACGAGCAGTACTTC

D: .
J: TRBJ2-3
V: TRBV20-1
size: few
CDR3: CSASRDSSTDTQYF
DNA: TGCAGTGCTAGTCGCGACTCGAGCACAGATACGCAGTATTTT

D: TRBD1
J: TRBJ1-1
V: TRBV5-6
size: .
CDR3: CATKGQVETTEAFF
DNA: TGTGCCACCAAAGGACAGGTAGAAACCACTGAAGCTTTCTTT

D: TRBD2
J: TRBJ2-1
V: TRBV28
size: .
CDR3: CASSPSSGIGTLSYNEQFF
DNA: TGTGCCAGCAGCCCCTCCAGCGGGATAGGTACGCTGTCCTACAATGAGCAGTTCTTC

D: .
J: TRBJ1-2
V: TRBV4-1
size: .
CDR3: CASSNPKGFGYTF
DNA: TGCGCCAGCAGCAATCCTAAGGGCTTTGGCTACACCTTC

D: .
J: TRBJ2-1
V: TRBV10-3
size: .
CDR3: CAISELGDQETQFF
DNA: TGTGCCATCAGTGAGCTAGGGGACCAAGAGACCCAGTTCTTC

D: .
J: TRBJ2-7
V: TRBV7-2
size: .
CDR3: CASSLSTGITYEQYF
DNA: TGTGCCAGCAGCTTATCCACCGGGATAACATACGAGCAGTACTTC

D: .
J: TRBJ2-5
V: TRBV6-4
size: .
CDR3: CASSTGTVAPETQYF
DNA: TGTGCCAGCAGCACCGGGACCGTGGCCCCGGAGACCCAGTACTTC

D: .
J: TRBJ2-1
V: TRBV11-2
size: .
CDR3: CASSFLTYNEQFF
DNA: TGTGCCAGCAGCTTCCTCACATACAATGAGCAGTTCTTC

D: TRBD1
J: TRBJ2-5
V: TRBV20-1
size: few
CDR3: CSGRTGGREQYF
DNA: TGCAGCGGTAGGACAGGGGGCCGTGAGCAGTACTTC

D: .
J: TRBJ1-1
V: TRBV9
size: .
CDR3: CAGSVFDTAGTEAFF
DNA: TGTGCCGGCAGCGTCTTTGACACCGCGGGGACTGAAGCTTTCTTT

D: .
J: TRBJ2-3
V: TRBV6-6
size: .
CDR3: CASRIGDRGNTDTQYF
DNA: TGTGCCAGCAGGATAGGGGATCGGGGGAACACAGATACGCAGTATTTT

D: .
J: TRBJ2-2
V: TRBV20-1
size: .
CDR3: CSAPQGRVTGELFF
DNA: TGCAGTGCTCCGCAGGGACGAGTCACCGGGGAGCTGTTTTTT